Below are 22 T cell receptor beta chains sequenced from a single sample in a study of T cells in Graves' hyperthyroidism and ophthalmopathy. RNA transcripts yielded amplified TCR beta CDR3 regions. HTBI primers were used for first-round RT-PCR of the TCR CDR3. MiXCR, run by TCRdb on the multiplex PCR reads, gives a single entry per CDR3 protein. Of approximately 530,000 distinct CDR3 sequences detected, 16% appear once; the ten largest clones hold around 19%. Sequencing was carried out using blood. The receptors derive from a woman between 18 and 29 years old with Graves' hyperthyroidism.

V and J are TRBV30 and TRBJ1-3, with D uncertain. The CDR3 sequence is 11 residues long. Looked up from germline, CDR1 is GTSNPN and CDR2 is SVGIG (reference sequence). The V end was cut by 2 bases, the J end by 11 bases, with 10 bases between. The CDR3 bases are TGTGCCTGGAGTATGACGGGCGCCATATATTTT. Its protein is CAWSMTGAIYF.

The chain employs TRBV25-1 and TRBJ2-1; D is unclear. Germline values: CDR1 MGHDK, CDR2 SYGVNS. CDR3 length equals 13 residues. Between the trimmed V and J ends, which lost 3 bases and 11 bases, there was a span of 14 bases. This CDR3 reads CASSDLLARKQFF. The CDR3 DNA follows: TGTGCCAGCAGTGATCTTTTGGCCAGAAAGCAGTTCTTC.

This clonotype has a handful of counts. This chain uses TRBV29-1 with TRBJ2-7, with D possibly matching TRBD1 (6 bases). Germline-derived CDR1 and CDR2 are SQVTM and ANQGSEA. The CDR3 totals 11 residues. Trimming pared 7 bases from V and 3 bases from J, leaving 10 bases between. The CDR3 DNA follows: TGCAGCGCAAGGACAGTCTACGAGCAGTACTTC. It is translated as CSARTVYEQYF.

The chain combines TRBV25-1 with TRBJ2-1; 10 bases line up with TRBD1. Germline V gene sequence: CDR1 MGHDK, CDR2 SYGVNS. J was trimmed by 7 bases and V by 6 bases; bases with no gene match: 3. The CDR3 loop spans 13 amino acids. The CDR3: CASRTGGGNEQFF. In DNA, the CDR3 is TGTGCCAGCAGGACAGGGGGCGGGAATGAGCAGTTCTTC.

About this clonotype itself: The junction shows a germline mismatch at one end, possibly a read error. This chain links TRBV28 with TRBJ1-2; TRBD1 agrees at 9 bases. The CDR3 is 14 residues long. Germline CDR1 is MDHEN and CDR2 is SYDVKM. The CDR3 sequence is CASSLWDRVVGYTF. For the CDR3, the DNA is TGTGCCAGCAGTCTATGGGACAGGGTGGTTGGCTACACCTTC.

This clonotype occurred many times. The chain joins TRBV6-1 to TRBJ2-1, with 10 bases lining up with TRBD2. Germline CDR1 MNHNS, CDR2 SASEGT. V shed 5 bases and J 8 bases; nucleotides not matched to a gene: 12. The CDR3 has 16 residues. CDR3 region: CASSYSGAGGPDEQFF. The CDR3 DNA reads as TGTGCCAGCAGTTATAGCGGAGCGGGAGGGCCGGATGAGCAGTTCTTC.

A few counts support this clonotype. The genes are TRBV20-1 and TRBJ2-4; 8 bases map to TRBD1. V dropped 0 bases and J dropped 2; count of bases not matched to a gene: 6. CDR1 DFQATT and CDR2 SNEGSKA come from the germline V gene (reference sequence). The CDR3 is made up of 16 amino acids. The CDR3: CSARDPTGGTKNIQYF. Written as DNA, the CDR3 is TGCAGTGCTAGAGATCCCACAGGGGGGACCAAAAACATTCAGTACTTC.

This clonotype was counted many times. This chain joins TRBV12-3 or TRBV12-4 and TRBJ2-7, with 7 bases lining up with TRBD2. The CDR3 is made up of 12 amino acids. Trimming at V came to 6 bases and at J to 6 bases, leaving 5 bases not matched to a gene. CDR3 nucleotide sequence: TGTGCCAGCAGCCTCGGACTAGGCGAGCAGTACTTC. This encodes CASSLGLGEQYF.

This clonotype showed up just a few times. This sequence joins TRBV5-1 and TRBJ2-7; no definite D call. Germline CDR1 and CDR2: SGHRS and YFSETQ. The V and J ends lost 0 bases and 5 bases respectively, with 12 bases between them. The CDR3 is 14 amino acids. CDR3 DNA sequence: TGCGCCAGCAGCTTGGGGGCCTTTGGAAACGAGCAGTACTTC. The encoded protein is CASSLGAFGNEQYF.

The genes are TRBV24-1 and TRBJ2-7, with 9 bases lining up with TRBD1. With V trimmed by 4 bases and J by 5 bases, 8 bases remained unmatched. Germline V lookup: CDR1 KGHDR, CDR2 SFDVKD. CDR3 length: 15 amino acids. CDR3 loop: CATSDRDRGNDEQYF. The CDR3 DNA reads as TGTGCCACCAGTGACCGCGACAGGGGGAACGACGAGCAGTACTTC.

This clonotype occurred many times. V usage is TRBV28 and J usage is TRBJ1-4, with D perhaps matching TRBD1 (5 bases). The V and J ends lost 0 bases and 2 bases respectively, with 10 bases between them. This CDR3 is built from 16 residues. Germline V CDR1 and CDR2: MDHEN, SYDVKM. The CDR3 nucleotides read TGTGCCAGCAGTTTATGGGGGCAAGGGACTAATGAAAAACTGTTTTTT. Amino acids: CASSLWGQGTNEKLFF.

This clonotype was counted at least ten times. The rearrangement uses TRBV2 and TRBJ2-1, with 7 bases fitting TRBD1. The CDR3 contains 15 residues. V gave up 11 bases and J gave up 5 bases; unmatched junction bases: 15. Germline lookup yields CDR1 SNHLY and CDR2 FYNNEI. The CDR3 is CAGHPDRAVNNEQFF. CDR3 DNA: TGTGCCGGACATCCTGACAGGGCGGTCAACAATGAGCAGTTCTTC.

With respect to this clonotype: Since a much larger clone is just one base distant, this may be a read error. V gene TRBV12-3 or TRBV12-4 combines with J gene TRBJ2-5; perhaps TRBD1 as D (5 bases). The germline V and J ends were trimmed by 6 bases and 1 base, with 15 bases remaining between them. The CDR3 spans 15 residues. The CDR3 spells CASSLGKGLQETQYF. The CDR3, as DNA: TGTGCCAGCAGCTTGGGAAAGGGGCTCCAAGAGACCCAGTACTTC.

Points on this clonotype: With a much larger clone just one base away, this may be a read error. The chain uses TRBV12-3 or TRBV12-4 and TRBJ2-4; 7 bases are a match to TRBD1. This CDR3 has 15 residues. CDR3 sequence (DNA): TGTGTCAGCAGACAGACAGGGCCTCCCAAAAACATTCAGTACTTC. It encodes CVSRQTGPPKNIQYF.

A few counts support this clonotype. V gene TRBV6-1 combines with J gene TRBJ2-1; D possibly matches TRBD1 or TRBD2 (5 bases each). V lost 5 bases, J lost 6 bases, and 23 bases lay in between. Germline V lookup: CDR1 MNHNS, CDR2 SASEGT. The CDR3 has 17 amino acids. CDR3 coding DNA: TGTGCCAGCAGTCCACTCCAGGGTCTAGTGGGACCCAATGAGCAGTTCTTC. Residues: CASSPLQGLVGPNEQFF.

The V and J genes are TRBV24-1 and TRBJ1-5, with D perhaps TRBD1 (6 bases). The V gene's germline CDR1 is KGHDR and CDR2 SFDVKD. Trimming shortened V by 2 bases and J by 3 bases, and 16 bases separated the two germline ends. The CDR3 spans 17 residues. CDR3 amino acids: CATSDCLRGRPNQPQHF. Here the CDR3 DNA reads TGTGCCACCAGTGATTGCCTCCGGGGGCGACCCAATCAGCCCCAGCATTTT.

The rearrangement uses TRBV12-3 or TRBV12-4 and TRBJ1-5; possibly TRBD1 for D (5 bases). The CDR3 has 15 residues. V was cut by 2 bases and J by 1 base, with 9 bases left in between. The CDR3 is CASSLRGSSNQPQHF. CDR3 DNA: TGTGCCAGCAGTTTAAGGGGATCCAGCAATCAGCCCCAGCATTTT.

Ten or more counts support this clonotype. This chain uses TRBV28 with TRBJ2-5; 8 positions agree with TRBD2. The V and J ends lost 3 bases and 4 bases, in that order; junction bases with no gene match: 4. The CDR3 runs 14 residues. Germline CDR1 and CDR2: MDHEN and SYDVKM. This chain's CDR3 is CASSLLAGVETQYF. Here the CDR3 DNA reads TGTGCCAGCAGTTTGCTAGCGGGTGTAGAGACCCAGTACTTC.

This clonotype occurred a few times. No DNA is shown, since the ends of the CDR3 on it are uncertain; the CDR3 is the one TCRdb lists. The V gene is TRBV29-1, the J gene TRBJ1-1; the table's D call, TRBD1, was not checked against the DNA. Per the germline V gene, CDR1 is SQVTM and CDR2 is ANQGSEA. The CDR3 contains 14 residues when both ends are counted. This CDR3 is CSVGPGQGGTEAFF.

The V and J genes are TRBV6-2 or TRBV6-3 and TRBJ2-1; TRBD2 agrees at 12 bases. CDR1 is MNHEY, CDR2 SVGEGT, per germline. After removal of 6 bases from V and 12 bases from J, the junction contained 12 bases not matched to a gene. CDR3 length: 15 amino acids. The CDR3 loop is CASSPPGLAGGGQFF. Here the CDR3 DNA reads TGTGCCAGCAGCCCTCCGGGACTAGCGGGTGGGGGGCAGTTCTTC.

V usage is TRBV15 and J usage is TRBJ1-2, with TRBD1 matching over 7 bases. The CDR3 runs to 15 residues. The V gene end was trimmed by 5 bases and the J gene end by 6 bases; junction bases not matched to a gene: 12. Germline V gene lookup returns CDR1 LNHNV and CDR2 YYDKDF (reference sequence). CDR3 sequence (DNA): TGTGCCACCAGCTTCCTAGGAGGGGGCGCCGATGGCTACACCTTC. Residues: CATSFLGGGADGYTF.

This clonotype was seen repeatedly, ten times or more. The chain employs TRBV28 and TRBJ2-5, with D possibly TRBD2 on 6 matching bases. From germline, CDR1 is MDHEN and CDR2 SYDVKM. V lost 3 bases and J lost 4, with 9 bases in between. The CDR3 is 13 amino acids. CDR3 in DNA: TGTGCCAGCAGTTTCACTAGCTTAGAGACCCAGTACTTC. It encodes CASSFTSLETQYF. Using reference TRBV28 and TRBJ2-5 for the parts outside the CDR3, the full variable domain is DVKVTQSSRYLVKRTGEKVFLECVQDMDHENMFWYRQDPGLGLRLIYFSYDVKMKEKGDIPEGYSVSREKKERFSLILESASTNQTSMYLCASSFTSLETQYFGPGTRLLVL.